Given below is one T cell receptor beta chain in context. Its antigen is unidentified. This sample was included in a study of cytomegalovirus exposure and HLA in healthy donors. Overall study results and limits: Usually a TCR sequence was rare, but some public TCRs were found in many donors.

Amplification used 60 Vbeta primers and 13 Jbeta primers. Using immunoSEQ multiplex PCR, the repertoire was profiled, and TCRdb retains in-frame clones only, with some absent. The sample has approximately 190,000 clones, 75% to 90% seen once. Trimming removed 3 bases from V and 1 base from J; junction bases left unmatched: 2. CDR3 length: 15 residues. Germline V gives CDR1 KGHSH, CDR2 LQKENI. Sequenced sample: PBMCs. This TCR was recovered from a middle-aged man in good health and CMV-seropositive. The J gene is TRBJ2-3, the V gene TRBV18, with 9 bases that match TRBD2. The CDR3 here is CASSPRTSGTDTQYF. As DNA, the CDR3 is TGTGCCAGCTCACCGCGGACTAGCGGCACAGATACGCAGTATTTT.